This is a list of T cell receptor beta chains from one sample in a study of blood T cell repertoires in COVID-19. The method was immunoSEQ multiplex PCR; TCRdb's version includes in-frame clones alone and lacks a portion of them. The table lists some 180,000 clones, approximately 80% of them singletons. Sequencing used PBMCs or T cells enriched from blood (not recorded which). These receptors were collected from a man aged 60 to 69 who had been exposed to COVID-19. CDR3s include the opening cysteine and the closing phenylalanine or tryptophan. A D gene is named only where the DNA matches it firmly. Size tells how often a clone was seen (once, few, many) or the class of an expanded clone, and some rows leave it out.

>NA|TRBJ2-2|TRBD1|TRBV7-2
CASNGQGAPGTGELFF
TGTGCCAGCAACGGACAGGGGGCGCCCGGCACCGGGGAGCTGTTTTTT
>NA|TRBJ2-6|NA|TRBV27
CASRRTADFGANVLTF
TGTGCCAGCAGGAGGACAGCCGACTTTGGGGCCAACGTCCTGACTTTC
>once|TRBJ1-4|TRBD1|TRBV6-5
CASRSPGTGSEKLFF
TGTGCCAGCAGGAGTCCCGGGACAGGGAGTGAAAAACTGTTTTTT
>once|TRBJ1-1|TRBD1|TRBV30
CAWRRDSQTNTEAFF
TGTGCCTGGAGGCGGGACAGCCAGACGAACACTGAAGCTTTCTTT
>few|TRBJ1-6|NA|TRBV5-1
CASSLDRVGSPLHF
TGCGCCAGCAGCTTGGACAGGGTAGGCTCACCCCTCCACTTT
>NA|TRBJ1-1|NA|TRBV19
CASSNVQGMNTEAFF
TGTGCCAGTAGTAATGTCCAGGGGATGAACACTGAAGCTTTCTTT
>NA|TRBJ2-7|TRBD2|TRBV27
CASSLRASGTYYEQYF
TGTGCCAGCAGTTTGCGGGCTAGCGGGACCTACTACGAGCAGTACTTC
>NA|TRBJ1-1|NA|TRBV2
CASSERSQGSTEAFF
TGTGCCAGCAGTGAACGGTCACAGGGATCCACTGAAGCTTTCTTT
>NA|TRBJ1-4|TRBD1|TRBV19
CASRRTGSNEKLFF
TGTGCCAGTAGGAGGACAGGGTCTAATGAAAAACTGTTTTTT
>once|TRBJ2-2|TRBD1|TRBV4-3
CASSHETGTGWGQGTGELFF
TGCGCCAGCAGCCATGAAACCGGGACAGGGTGGGGCCAGGGCACCGGGGAGCTGTTTTTT
>NA|TRBJ2-7|NA|TRBV19
CASSILGVGRVREQYF
TGTGCCAGTAGTATTCTAGGCGTCGGCAGGGTGCGGGAGCAGTACTTC
>once|TRBJ2-2|NA|TRBV5-3
CARSLQSGVDTGELFF
TGTGCCAGAAGCTTGCAGTCCGGGGTGGACACCGGGGAGCTGTTTTTT
>NA|TRBJ1-5|TRBD1|TRBV10-1
CASLDGRGKRNQPQHF
TGCGCCAGTCTGGACGGCAGGGGGAAGCGCAATCAGCCCCAGCATTTT
>few|TRBJ2-1|TRBD1|TRBV15
CATSRDKGQGYNEQFF
TGTGCCACCAGCAGAGATAAGGGACAGGGGTACAATGAGCAGTTCTTC
>few|TRBJ2-3|TRBD1|TRBV7-2
CASSLGAGGDTQYF
TGTGCCAGCAGCTTAGGGGCAGGGGGAGATACGCAGTATTTT
>NA|TRBJ2-2|TRBD1|TRBV7-8
CASRETGPNTGELFF
TGTGCCAGCAGAGAGACAGGGCCGAACACCGGGGAGCTGTTTTTT
>NA|TRBJ1-2|TRBD1|TRBV7-2
CASSSLTGWGYGYTF
TGTGCCAGCAGCTCCTTGACAGGGTGGGGCTATGGCTACACCTTC
>NA|TRBJ2-1|TRBD2|TRBV28
CASSTWTSGQFF
TGTGCCAGCAGTACCTGGACTAGCGGGCAGTTCTTC
>NA|TRBJ2-7|NA|TRBV25-1
CASSRGYEQYF
TGTGCCAGCAGTCGGGGGTACGAGCAGTACTTC
>NA|TRBJ2-2|NA|TRBV28
CASSFTVGELFF
TGTGCCAGCAGTTTTACGGTCGGGGAGCTGTTTTTT
>NA|TRBJ1-1|NA|TRBV27
CASSPRGAGLTEAFF
TGTGCCAGCAGTCCACGGGGGGCAGGACTCACTGAAGCTTTCTTT
>NA|TRBJ1-2|NA|TRBV25-1
CASSGGGRTNYGYTF
TGTGCCAGCAGTGGGGGGGGTAGGACTAACTATGGCTACACCTTC
>NA|TRBJ2-1|TRBD2|TRBV27
CASTKLAGAAYNEQFF
TGTGCCAGCACTAAGCTAGCGGGAGCTGCATACAATGAGCAGTTCTTC
>NA|TRBJ2-3|TRBD2|TRBV5-1
CASSYPTSGRPDTQYF
TGCGCCAGCAGCTATCCGACTAGCGGGAGACCAGATACGCAGTATTTT
>NA|TRBJ2-5|NA|TRBV10-3
CAISESGQKETQYF
TGTGCCATCAGTGAGTCGGGGCAGAAGGAGACCCAGTACTTC
>NA|TRBJ1-4|NA|TRBV6-1
CASSDWQVDEKLFF
TGTGCCAGCAGTGATTGGCAGGTAGATGAAAAACTGTTTTTT
>NA|TRBJ2-1|TRBD2|TRBV6-4
CASRPTSGFANEQFF
TGTGCCAGCCGTCCGACTAGCGGGTTTGCCAATGAGCAGTTCTTC
>NA|TRBJ2-1|TRBD1|TRBV24-1
CATSDPRDSPYNEQFF
TGTGCCACCAGTGACCCCCGGGACAGCCCCTACAATGAGCAGTTCTTC